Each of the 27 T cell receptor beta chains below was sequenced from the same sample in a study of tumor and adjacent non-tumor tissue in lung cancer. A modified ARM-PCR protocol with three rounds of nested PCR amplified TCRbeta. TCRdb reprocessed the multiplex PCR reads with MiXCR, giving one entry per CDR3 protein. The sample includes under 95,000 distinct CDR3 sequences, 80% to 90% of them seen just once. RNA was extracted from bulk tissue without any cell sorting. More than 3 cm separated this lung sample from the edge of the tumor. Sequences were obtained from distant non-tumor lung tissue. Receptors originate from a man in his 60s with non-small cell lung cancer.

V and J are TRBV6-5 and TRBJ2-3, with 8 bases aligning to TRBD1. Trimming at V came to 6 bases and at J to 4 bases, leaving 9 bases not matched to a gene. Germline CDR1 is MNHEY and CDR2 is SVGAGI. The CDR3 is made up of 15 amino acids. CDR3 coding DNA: TGTGCCAGCAGCGTCTCCAGGGGGCGCGCAGATACGCAGTATTTT. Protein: CASSVSRGRADTQYF.

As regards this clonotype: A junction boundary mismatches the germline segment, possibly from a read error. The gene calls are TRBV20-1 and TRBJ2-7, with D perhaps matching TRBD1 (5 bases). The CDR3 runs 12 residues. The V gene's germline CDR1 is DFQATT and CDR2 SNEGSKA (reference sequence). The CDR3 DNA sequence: TGCAGTGCTAGAGAGAACAGGTGCGAGCAGTATTTC. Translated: CSARENRCEQYF.

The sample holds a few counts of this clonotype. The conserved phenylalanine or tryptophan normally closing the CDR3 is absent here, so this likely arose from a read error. In DNA form, the CDR3 reads TGTGCCAGCCCTCCCCGACAGGGAGACGTAAATCAGCCCCAGCATCTT. This encodes CASPPRQGDVNQPQHL. The rearrangement links TRBV28 to TRBJ1-5, with 7 positions matching TRBD1. Germline CDR1 MDHEN, CDR2 SYDVKM. V was pared by 8 bases and J by 4 bases, with 14 bases of the junction left unmatched. This CDR3 is 16 amino acids long.

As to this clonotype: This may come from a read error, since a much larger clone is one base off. The CDR3 sequence: CASSIERTGTGSGYEQYF. CDR3 in DNA: TGCGCCAGCAGCATAGAACGTACCGGGACAGGGTCTGGGTACGAGCAGTACTTC. The V and J genes are TRBV4-1 and TRBJ2-7; 9 bases line up with TRBD1. The CDR3 runs to 18 residues. CDR1 MGHRA and CDR2 YSYEKL come from the germline V gene. V was pared by 5 bases and J by 4 bases, with 18 bases of the junction left unmatched.

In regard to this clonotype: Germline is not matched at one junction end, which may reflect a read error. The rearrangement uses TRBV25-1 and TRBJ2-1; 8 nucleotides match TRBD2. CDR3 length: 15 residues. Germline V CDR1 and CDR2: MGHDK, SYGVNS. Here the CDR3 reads CVSRGGGGSYSEQFF. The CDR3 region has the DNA TGTGTCAGCCGGGGGGGTGGCGGCTCCTACAGTGAGCAGTTCTTC.

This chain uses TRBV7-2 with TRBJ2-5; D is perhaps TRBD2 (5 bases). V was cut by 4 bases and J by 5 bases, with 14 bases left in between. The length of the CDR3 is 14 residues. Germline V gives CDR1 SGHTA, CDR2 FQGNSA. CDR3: CASSSSGGWETQYF. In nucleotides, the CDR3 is TGTGCCAGCAGCTCCTCAGGAGGCTGGGAGACCCAGTACTTC.

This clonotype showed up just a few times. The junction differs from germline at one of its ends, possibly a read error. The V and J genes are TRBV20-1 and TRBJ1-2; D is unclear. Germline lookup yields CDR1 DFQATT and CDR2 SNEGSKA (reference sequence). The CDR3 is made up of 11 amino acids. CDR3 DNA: TGCAGTGCTAGGAGGTCCTATGGCTACGCCTTC. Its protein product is CSARRSYGYAF.

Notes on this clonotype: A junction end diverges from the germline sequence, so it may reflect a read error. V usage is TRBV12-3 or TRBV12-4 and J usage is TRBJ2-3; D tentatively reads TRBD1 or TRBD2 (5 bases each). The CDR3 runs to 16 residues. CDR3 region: CASSPLAGGRTVTQYF. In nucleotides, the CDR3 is TGTGCCAGCAGTCCCCTAGCTGGGGGTCGCACAGTTACGCAGTATTTT.

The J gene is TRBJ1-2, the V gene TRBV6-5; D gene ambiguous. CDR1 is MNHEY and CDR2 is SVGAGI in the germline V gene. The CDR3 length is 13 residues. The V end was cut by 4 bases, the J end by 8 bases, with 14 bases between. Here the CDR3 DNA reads TGTGCCAGCAGTTCCGCCACCTTACGCGGCTACACCTTC. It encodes CASSSATLRGYTF.

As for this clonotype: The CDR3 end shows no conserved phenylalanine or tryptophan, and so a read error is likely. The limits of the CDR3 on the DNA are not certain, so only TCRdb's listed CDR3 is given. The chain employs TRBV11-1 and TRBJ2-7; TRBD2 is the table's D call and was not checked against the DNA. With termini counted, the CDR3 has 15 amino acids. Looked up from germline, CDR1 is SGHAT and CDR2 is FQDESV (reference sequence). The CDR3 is CASSYRTGLTYEHYL.

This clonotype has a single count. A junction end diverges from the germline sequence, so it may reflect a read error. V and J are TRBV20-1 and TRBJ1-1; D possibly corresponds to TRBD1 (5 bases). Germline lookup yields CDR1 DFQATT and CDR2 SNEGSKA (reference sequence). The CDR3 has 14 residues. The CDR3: CSVRDMGSAGGTFF. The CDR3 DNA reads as TGCAGTGTTAGAGATATGGGGTCCGCTGGGGGAACTTTCTTT.

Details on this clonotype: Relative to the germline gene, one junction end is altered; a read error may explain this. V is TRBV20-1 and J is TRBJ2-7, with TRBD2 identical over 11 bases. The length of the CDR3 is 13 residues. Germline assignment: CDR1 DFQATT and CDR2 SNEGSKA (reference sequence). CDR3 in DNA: TGCAGTTCTGGACTAGCGGGCGGAGACGAGGAGTACTTC. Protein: CSSGLAGGDEEYF.

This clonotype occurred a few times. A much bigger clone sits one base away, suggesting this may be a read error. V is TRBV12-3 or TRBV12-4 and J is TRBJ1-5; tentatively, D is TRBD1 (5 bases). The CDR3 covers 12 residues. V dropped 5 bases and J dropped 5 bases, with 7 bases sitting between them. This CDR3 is CASSGHYQPQHF. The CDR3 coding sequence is TGTGCCAGCAGTGGACACTATCAGCCCCAGCATTTT.

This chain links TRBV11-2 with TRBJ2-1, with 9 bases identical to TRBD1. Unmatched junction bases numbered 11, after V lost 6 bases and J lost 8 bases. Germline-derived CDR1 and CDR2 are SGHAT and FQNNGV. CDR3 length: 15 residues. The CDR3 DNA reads TGTGCCAGCAGGCAAGACGGACAGGGGCACGATGAGCAGTTCTTC. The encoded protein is CASRQDGQGHDEQFF. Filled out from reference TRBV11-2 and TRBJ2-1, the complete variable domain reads EAGVAQSPRYKIIEKRQSVAFWCNPISGHATLYWYQQILGQGPKLLIQFQNNGVVDDSQLPKDRFSAERLKGVDSTLKIQPAKLEDSAVYLCASRQDGQGHDEQFFGPGTRLTVL.

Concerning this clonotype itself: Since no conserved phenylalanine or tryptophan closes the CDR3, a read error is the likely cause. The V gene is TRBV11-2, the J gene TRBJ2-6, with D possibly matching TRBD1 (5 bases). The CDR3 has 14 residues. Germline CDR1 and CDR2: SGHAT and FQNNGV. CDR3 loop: CARSHISGANVLTI. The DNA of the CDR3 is TGTGCCAGGAGTCATATCTCTGGGGCTAACGTCCTGACTATC.

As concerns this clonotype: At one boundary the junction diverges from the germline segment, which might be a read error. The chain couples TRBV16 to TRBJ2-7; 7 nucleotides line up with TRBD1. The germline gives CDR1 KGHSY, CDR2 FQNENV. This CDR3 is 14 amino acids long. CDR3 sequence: CARGPTGSDYQQYF. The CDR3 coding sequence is TGTGCCAGAGGCCCGACAGGGTCCGACTACCAGCAGTACTTC. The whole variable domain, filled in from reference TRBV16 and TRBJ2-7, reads GEEVAQTPKHLVRGEGQKAKLYCAPIKGHSYVFWYQQVLKNEFKFLISFQNENVFDETGMPKERFSAKCLPNSPCSLEIQATKLEDSAVYFCARGPTGSDYQQYFGPGTRLTVT.

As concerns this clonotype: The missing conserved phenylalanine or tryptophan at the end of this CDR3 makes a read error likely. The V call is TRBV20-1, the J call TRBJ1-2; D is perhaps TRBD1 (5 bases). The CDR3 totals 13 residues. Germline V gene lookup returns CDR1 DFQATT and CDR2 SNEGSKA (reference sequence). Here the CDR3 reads CNAAPGTADGYTV. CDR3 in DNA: TGCAATGCTGCCCCAGGGACTGCTGATGGCTACACCGTC.

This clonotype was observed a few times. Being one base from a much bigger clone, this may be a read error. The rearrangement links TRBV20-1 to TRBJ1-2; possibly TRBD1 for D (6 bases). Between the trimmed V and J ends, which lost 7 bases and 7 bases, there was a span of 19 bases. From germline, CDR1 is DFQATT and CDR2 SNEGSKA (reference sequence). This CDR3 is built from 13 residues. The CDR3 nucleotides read TGCAGTGTCAAAAGAGGGGGAAAGGGTGGCTACACCTTC. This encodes CSVKRGGKGGYTF.

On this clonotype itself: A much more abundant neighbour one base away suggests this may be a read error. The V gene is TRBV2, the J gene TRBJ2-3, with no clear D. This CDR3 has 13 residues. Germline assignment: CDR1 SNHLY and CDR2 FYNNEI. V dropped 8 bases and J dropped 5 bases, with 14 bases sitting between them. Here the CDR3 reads CASCVDSKDTQYF. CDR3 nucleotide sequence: TGTGCCAGCTGTGTCGACTCCAAAGATACGCAGTATTTT.

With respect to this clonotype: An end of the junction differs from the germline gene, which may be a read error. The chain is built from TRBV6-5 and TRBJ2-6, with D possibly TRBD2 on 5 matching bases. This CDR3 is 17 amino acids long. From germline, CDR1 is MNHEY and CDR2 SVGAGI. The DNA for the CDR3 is TGTGCCAGCAGCCTAGCAGGAGCCAGCTATGAGGCCAAGGTCCTGACTTTC. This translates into CASSLAGASYEAKVLTF.

This CDR3 reads CGAALGDATEAFF. The CDR3 DNA reads as TGCGGCGCCGCCTTGGGAGATGCCACTGAAGCTTTCTTT. The chain recombines TRBV29-1 with TRBJ1-1; D uncertain. Germline values: CDR1 SQVTM, CDR2 ANQGSEA. There are 13 residues in the CDR3.

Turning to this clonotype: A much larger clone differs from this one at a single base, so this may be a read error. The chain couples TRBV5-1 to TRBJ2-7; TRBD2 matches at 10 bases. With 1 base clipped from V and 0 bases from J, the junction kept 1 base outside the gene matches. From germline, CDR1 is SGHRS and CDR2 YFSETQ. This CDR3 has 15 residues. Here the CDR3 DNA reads TGCGCCAGCAGCTTGACTAGCGGGAACTCCTACGAGCAGTACTTC. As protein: CASSLTSGNSYEQYF.

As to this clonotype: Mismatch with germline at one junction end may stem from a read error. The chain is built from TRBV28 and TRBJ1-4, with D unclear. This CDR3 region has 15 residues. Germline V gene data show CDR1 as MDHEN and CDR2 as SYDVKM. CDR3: CASSLSVSTNKKLFF. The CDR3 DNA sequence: TGTGCCAGCAGTTTGTCCGTATCCACTAATAAAAAACTGTTTTTT.

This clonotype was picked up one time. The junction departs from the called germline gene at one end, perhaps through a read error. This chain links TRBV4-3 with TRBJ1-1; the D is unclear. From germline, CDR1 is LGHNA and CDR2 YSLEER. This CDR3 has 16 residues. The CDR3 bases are TGCGCCAGTAGCCGAGATTTAAGTGGCAGCGGCACTGAAGCTTTCTTT. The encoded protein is CASSRDLSGSGTEAFF.

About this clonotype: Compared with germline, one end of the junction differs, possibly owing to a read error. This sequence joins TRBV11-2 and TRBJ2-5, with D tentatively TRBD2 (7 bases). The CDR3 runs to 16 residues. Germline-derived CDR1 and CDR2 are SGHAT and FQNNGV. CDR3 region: CACSSSMGGPNETQYF. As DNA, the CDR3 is TGTGCCTGCAGTTCCTCAATGGGGGGGCCAAATGAGACCCAGTACTTC.

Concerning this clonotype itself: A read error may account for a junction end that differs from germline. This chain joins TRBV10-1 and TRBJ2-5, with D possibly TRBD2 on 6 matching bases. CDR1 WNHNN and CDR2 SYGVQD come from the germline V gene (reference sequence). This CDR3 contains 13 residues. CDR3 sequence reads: CASSPSVGETQHF. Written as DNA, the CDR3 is TGCGCCAGCAGCCCTAGCGTAGGAGAGACCCAGCACTTC.

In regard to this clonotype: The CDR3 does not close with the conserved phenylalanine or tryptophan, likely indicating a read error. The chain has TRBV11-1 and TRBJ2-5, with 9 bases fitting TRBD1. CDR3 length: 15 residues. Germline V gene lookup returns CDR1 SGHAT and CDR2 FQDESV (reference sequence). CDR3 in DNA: TGTACCAGCAGCCCCTTTGACAGGGGGAAAGAGACCCAGTACTTA. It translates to CTSSPFDRGKETQYL.